The 2 T cell receptor beta chains listed next were all sequenced from one sample in a study of T cell repertoires in cytomegalovirus infection. In TCRdb, the reads were re-called with MiXCR into one record per CDR3 protein. The profile shows about 100,000 distinct CDR3 sequences, less than 25% of them singletons. The sample taken for sequencing was CD8+ T cells from PBMCs. The receptors were gathered from a human donor in good health (CMV status not recorded). Some clones in this sample may be carry-over from other donors' samples.

The table lists this clonotype with a few counts. The CDR3: CSASRPTSGDQETQYF. CDR3 sequence (DNA): TGCAGTGCTTCCCGGCCCACTAGCGGGGACCAAGAGACCCAGTACTTC. This chain joins TRBV20-1 and TRBJ2-5; 10 bases are shared with TRBD2. The CDR3 is 16 residues long. Germline-derived CDR1 and CDR2 are DFQATT and SNEGSKA (reference sequence). Unmatched junction bases numbered 9, after V lost 5 bases and J lost 0 bases.

The chain recombines TRBV15 with TRBJ2-5, with D uncertain. V lost 0 bases, J lost 0 bases, and 5 bases lay in between. CDR3 length equals 14 residues. CDR1 is LNHNV and CDR2 is YYDKDF in the germline V gene (reference sequence). In DNA form, the CDR3 reads TGTGCCACCAGCAGAGACCTAGACCAAGAGACCCAGTACTTC. Translating gives CATSRDLDQETQYF.